This TCR beta chain was profiled in a study of cytomegalovirus exposure and HLA in healthy donors. This CDR3 contains 16 residues. Looked up from germline, CDR1 is SSHAT and CDR2 is FNYEAQ (reference sequence). The PCR contained 60 Vbeta and 13 Jbeta primers. The method was immunoSEQ multiplex PCR; TCRdb's version includes in-frame clones alone and lacks a portion of them. The repertoire holds approximately 260,000 clones, with around nine tenths as singletons. At the time of sampling, donors were nominally healthy, though unrecorded immune exposures were likely. Concerning this clone itself: Germline is not matched at one junction end, which may reflect a read error.

The chain combines TRBV7-7 with TRBJ2-1, with 8 positions matching TRBD2. The receptor was derived from a girl aged 2-9 years in good health and CMV-seronegative. Source material: PBMCs. The CDR3: CASSLGLAGSYNEQFF. CDR3 coding DNA: TGTGCTAGCAGCTTAGGTCTAGCGGGCTCCTACAATGAGCAGTTCTTC. Supplemented by reference TRBV7-7 and TRBJ2-1, the full variable domain reads GAGVSQSPRYKVTKRGQDVTLRCDPISSHATLYWYQQALGQGPEFLTYFNYEAQPDKSGLPSDRFSAERPEGSISTLTIQRTEQRDSAMYRCASSLGLAGSYNEQFFGPGTRLTVL.